This T cell receptor beta chain was recovered during a study of control samples from healthy donors and cancer patients. Germline CDR1 LNHDA, CDR2 SQIVND (reference sequence). CDR3 length: 14 amino acids. Trimming took 3 bases from V and 5 from J; bases not matched to a gene: 7. Here immunoSEQ multiplex PCR was the method, and the copy in TCRdb shows in-frame clones only, minus some. The sample gives about 120,000 clones, approximately 90% of which show up once; about 7.2% is in the top ten. The source material was blood. V and J are TRBV19 and TRBJ2-7; 7 bases map to TRBD2. This receptor was identified in a woman between 18 and 29 years old in good health. The CDR3 coding sequence is TGTGCCAGTAGTATTGGGCCAGGGAGGGACGAGCAGTACTTC. Translation gives CASSIGPGRDEQYF.